This section outlines one TCR beta chain sequence together with its context. This record comes from a study of control samples from healthy donors and cancer patients. TCRdb's table, derived via immunoSEQ multiplex PCR, lists solely in-frame clones and lacks some. The data hold more than 85,000 clones, with around 88% observed a single time. CDR3 length equals 14 residues. CDR1 LNHDA and CDR2 SQIVND come from the germline V gene (reference sequence). The V end was cut by 5 bases, the J end by 6 bases, with 13 bases between. V gene TRBV19 combines with J gene TRBJ2-2; no firm D call. Specimen: blood. This TCR was sampled from a woman aged 45 to 65 in good health. The CDR3, as DNA: TGTGCCAGTAGTGGCGCTTTGGGCTCCGGGGAGCTGTTTTTT. It specifies CASSGALGSGELFF.